The source of this T cell receptor beta chain is a study of sequential checkpoint blockade in melanoma. Turning to the study itself: Arm A got nivolumab then ipilimumab; arm B the reverse, 1:1. After both sequences, patients received maintenance nivolumab. Study-wide points: Response in arm A was associated with pretreatment TIL clonality.

Treatment meaning: randomized to nivolumab then ipilimumab (arm A) or the reverse (arm B). DNA-damaging chemotherapy had not been given to any patient beforehand. Germline CDR1 and CDR2: SGHNT and YENEEA. The CDR3 contains 15 residues. Libraries were prepared by immunoSEQ multiplex PCR; TCRdb keeps only in-frame clonotypes and omits some of them. The sample lists roughly 3,000 clones; about 24% were seen once. By share, this clone counts as medium-sized. Antigen specificity is unknown. The junction differs from germline at one of its ends, possibly a read error. The chain carries TRBV11-3 and TRBJ2-5, with TRBD1 matching 7 bases. This sequence originates from a human donor with melanoma. Source: tumor tissue (inferred from file names), taken from a patient given nivolumab and ipilimumab in sequence. CDR3 in DNA: TGTGCTAGCAGCTTAGAAAGGACAGGTCAAGAGACCCAGTACTTC. Protein: CASSLERTGQETQYF.